This passage covers 20 T cell receptor beta chains from one sample sequenced in a study of blood T cell repertoires in COVID-19. Clones were sequenced by immunoSEQ multiplex PCR, and TCRdb holds only the in-frame ones, with some missing. The sample comprises a few hundred thousand clones, 65% to 90% of which are singletons, and around 2.4% rests with the top ten. The material sequenced was peripheral blood. The receptor source for this set is a man aged 40-49 years who had recovered from COVID-19.

This chain connects TRBV30 to TRBJ1-1; D is perhaps TRBD1 (5 bases). Trimming shortened V by 5 bases and J by 3 bases, and 22 bases separated the two germline ends. The CDR3 length is 16 residues. In germline, CDR1 is GTSNPN, CDR2 SVGIG (reference sequence). CDR3 sequence: CAWQEGHFGPYTEAFF. CDR3 bases: TGTGCCTGGCAGGAGGGGCATTTCGGCCCCTACACTGAAGCTTTCTTT.

The V and J genes are TRBV15 and TRBJ2-3; D remains ambiguous. Trimming removed 0 bases at V and 5 bases at J, with 3 bases between. The CDR3 consists of 12 residues. The germline V gene encodes CDR1 LNHNV and CDR2 YYDKDF (reference sequence). The CDR3 sequence is CATSRDRDTQYF. In DNA form, the CDR3 reads TGTGCCACCAGCAGAGATAGAGATACGCAGTATTTT. The whole variable domain, remainder taken from reference TRBV15 and TRBJ2-3, is DAMVIQNPRYQVTQFGKPVTLSCSQTLNHNVMYWYQQKSSQAPKLLFHYYDKDFNNEADTPDNFQSRRPNTSFCFLDIRSPGLGDTAMYLCATSRDRDTQYFGPGTRLTVL.

The chain is built from TRBV7-6 and TRBJ2-3; TRBD2 agrees at 11 bases. V lost 5 bases, J lost 7 bases, and 14 bases stayed unmatched. Germline V gene data show CDR1 as SGHVS and CDR2 as FNYEAQ. The CDR3 covers 17 residues. CDR3 sequence reads: CASSPRDSGGARNTQYF. The CDR3 DNA reads as TGTGCCAGCAGCCCTAGAGATAGCGGGGGGGCAAGGAATACGCAGTATTTT. Full variable domain (remainder filled in from reference TRBV7-6 and TRBJ2-3): GAGVSQSPRYKVTKRGQDVALRCDPISGHVSLYWYRQALGQGPEFLTYFNYEAQQDKSGLPNDRFSAERPEGSISTLTIQRTEQRDSAMYRCASSPRDSGGARNTQYFGPGTRLTVL.

V gene TRBV2 combines with J gene TRBJ2-7, with a tentative D call TRBD2 (6 bases). Germline CDR1 is SNHLY and CDR2 is FYNNEI. The CDR3 runs to 14 residues. V lost 7 bases, J lost 6 bases, and 19 bases lay in between. The CDR3 DNA reads TGTGCCAGCACCCCGACTAGAGTGGGTAGCGAGCAGTACTTC. It translates to CASTPTRVGSEQYF.

The chain couples TRBV11-2 to TRBJ2-7; 8 nucleotides match TRBD1. This CDR3 spans 15 amino acids. The germline gives CDR1 SGHAT, CDR2 FQNNGV. V dropped 3 bases and J dropped 0; count of bases not matched to a gene: 4. The CDR3 DNA follows: TGTGCCAGCAGCTTGGGACAGGTGATCTCCTACGAGCAGTACTTC. Translation gives CASSLGQVISYEQYF.

The rearrangement joins TRBV5-1 to TRBJ2-5; 9 bases are shared with TRBD1. The junction had 15 bases not matched to a gene; V was cut back by 4 bases and J by 5 bases. Germline V gene lookup returns CDR1 SGHRS and CDR2 YFSETQ. There are 17 residues in the CDR3. The CDR3 region is CASSPRPGTGSGETQYF. The CDR3 DNA reads as TGCGCCAGCAGCCCGCGTCCCGGGACAGGGTCGGGGGAGACCCAGTACTTC. The variable domain in full, with the rest retrieved from reference TRBV5-1 and TRBJ2-5, is KAGVTQTPRYLIKTRGQQVTLSCSPISGHRSVSWYQQTPGQGLQFLFEYFSETQRNKGNFPGRFSGRQFSNSRSEMNVSTLELGDSALYLCASSPRPGTGSGETQYFGPGTRLLVL.

Remarks on this clone: Other DNA variants within this sample encode the same CDR3. The chain couples TRBV7-2 to TRBJ2-7; 11 bases line up with TRBD2. The CDR3 runs to 16 residues. J lost 4 bases, V lost 2 bases, and 7 bases had no gene match. Germline V gives CDR1 SGHTA, CDR2 FQGNSA. CDR3 region: CASSLLGLAGGYEQYF. The CDR3 coding sequence is TGTGCCAGCAGCTTATTAGGGCTAGCGGGGGGTTACGAGCAGTACTTC.

Comments on this clone: Additional DNA sequences in this sample encode the identical CDR3. The V and J genes are TRBV4-3 and TRBJ1-3; D gene uncertain. V was clipped by 1 base and J by 0 bases, with 7 bases between them. The CDR3 runs to 15 residues. CDR1 and CDR2 from the germline V gene are LGHNA and YSLEER. In DNA form, the CDR3 reads TGCGCCAGCAGCCAAGTCGCCAGCTCTGGAAACACCATATATTTT. Encoded protein: CASSQVASSGNTIYF.

The rearrangement uses TRBV5-4 and TRBJ1-5; TRBD1 matches at 9 bases. Germline lookup yields CDR1 SGHNT and CDR2 YYREEE (reference sequence). The CDR3 has 16 amino acids. Trimming took 1 base from V and 2 from J; bases not matched to a gene: 4. DNA for the CDR3: TGTGCCAGCAGCTTGACAGGGGGCGGCGGCAATCAGCCCCAGCATTTT. It yields the protein CASSLTGGGGNQPQHF.

This sequence joins TRBV5-1 and TRBJ1-2, with 10 bases that match TRBD1. The ends lost 4 bases at V and 5 bases at J; junction bases unmatched: 11. The CDR3 is made up of 16 amino acids. The germline V gene encodes CDR1 SGHRS and CDR2 YFSETQ. The CDR3 region has the DNA TGCGCCAGCAGCCCGTTAACCGGGACAGGGGTATATGGCTACACCTTC. Translating gives CASSPLTGTGVYGYTF.

The V and J genes are TRBV6-2 or TRBV6-3 and TRBJ1-5; TRBD1 aligns across 7 bases. Germline V lookup: CDR1 MNHEY, CDR2 SVGEGT. V lost 5 bases, J lost 0 bases, and 19 bases stayed unmatched. The CDR3 loop spans 20 amino acids. The CDR3 DNA is TGTGCCAGCAGTGACCGGGACAGTTACATTCTCAGGTATAGCAATCAGCCCCAGCATTTT. It specifies CASSDRDSYILRYSNQPQHF.

This clone was recorded only once. CDR3 sequence: CASSFRDRADYGYTF. The CDR3 DNA sequence: TGTGCCAGCAGCTTCCGGGACAGGGCCGACTATGGCTACACCTTC. The chain combines TRBV7-2 with TRBJ1-2, with 9 nucleotides matching TRBD1. With V trimmed by 3 bases and J by 3 bases, 5 bases remained unmatched. The CDR3 runs to 15 residues. Germline values: CDR1 SGHTA, CDR2 FQGNSA.

CDR3 sequence reads: CASSVGGASYEQYF. DNA for the CDR3: TGCGCCAGCTCGGTTGGTGGGGCCTCCTACGAGCAGTACTTC. The chain links TRBV5-1 to TRBJ2-7; D may be TRBD1 (5 bases). Deletions cut 7 bases from V and 0 bases from J, with 14 bases between. Looked up from germline, CDR1 is SGHRS and CDR2 is YFSETQ. This CDR3 has 14 amino acids. Supplemented by reference TRBV5-1 and TRBJ2-7, the full variable domain reads KAGVTQTPRYLIKTRGQQVTLSCSPISGHRSVSWYQQTPGQGLQFLFEYFSETQRNKGNFPGRFSGRQFSNSRSEMNVSTLELGDSALYLCASSVGGASYEQYFGPGTRLTVT.

The rearrangement links TRBV27 to TRBJ2-7, with TRBD2 matching over 10 bases. J gave up 3 bases and V 6 bases, and 20 bases lay outside the gene matches. The CDR3 length is 19 residues. Germline CDR1 MNHEY, CDR2 SMNVEV (reference sequence). The CDR3 coding sequence is TGTGCCAGCAGCTTCGCGGTGCGAAGGGCTAGCGGGGGACGCTACGAGCAGTACTTC. Translating it yields CASSFAVRRASGGRYEQYF.

The chain's CDR3 is CASSLRGTGLNTEAFF. The DNA of the CDR3 is TGCGCCAGCAGCTTGCGGGGGACGGGGCTGAACACTGAAGCTTTCTTT. The rearrangement joins TRBV5-1 to TRBJ1-1, with D possibly matching TRBD1 (5 bases). V was cut by 1 base and J by 0 bases, with 13 bases left in between. Looked up from germline, CDR1 is SGHRS and CDR2 is YFSETQ. The CDR3 loop spans 16 amino acids.

The V and J genes are TRBV27 and TRBJ1-1; D is perhaps TRBD1 (6 bases). Per germline, CDR1 MNHEY and CDR2 SMNVEV (reference sequence). The V and J ends lost 6 bases and 0 bases respectively, with 17 bases between them. CDR3 size: 16 residues. The CDR3 DNA is TGTGCCAGCAGACCTCAGCCGGACAGACTGAACACTGAAGCTTTCTTT. Translated: CASRPQPDRLNTEAFF.

A word on this clone: Additional DNA sequences in this sample encode the identical CDR3. The gene calls are TRBV5-1 and TRBJ1-1; 8 bases map to TRBD1. Germline CDR1 is SGHRS and CDR2 is YFSETQ. J gave up 3 bases and V 2 bases, and 0 bases lay outside the gene matches. The CDR3 totals 13 residues. The CDR3 region is CASSLQGDTEAFF. In DNA, the CDR3 is TGCGCCAGCAGCTTACAGGGGGACACTGAAGCTTTCTTT.

CDR3 loop: CASSSESYEQYF. The CDR3 bases are TGCGCCAGCAGCTCGGAGTCCTACGAGCAGTACTTC. The V gene is TRBV5-1, the J gene TRBJ2-7; the D is unclear. This CDR3 is built from 12 residues. The V and J ends lost 3 bases and 1 base respectively, with 5 bases between them. CDR1 is SGHRS and CDR2 is YFSETQ in the germline V gene.

V usage is TRBV11-2 and J usage is TRBJ2-5; D ambiguous. The CDR3 runs 16 residues. V gave up 2 bases and J gave up 0 bases, with 13 bases separating them. CDR1 SGHAT and CDR2 FQNNGV come from the germline V gene. The CDR3 region has the DNA TGTGCCAGCAGCTTACGAGGTACCAGTTACCAAGAGACCCAGTACTTC. Its protein product is CASSLRGTSYQETQYF.

This clone has just a few counts. Different DNA sequences within this sample yield the same CDR3. The J gene is TRBJ1-2, the V gene TRBV9, with no clear D. Germline lookup yields CDR1 SGDLS and CDR2 YYNGEE. The ends were cut back, 4 bases at V and 6 bases at J, with 13 bases in the middle. CDR3 length equals 13 residues. CDR3 DNA sequence: TGTGCCAGCAGCCTAGACCTACTGGATGGCTACACCTTC. Translated, it gives CASSLDLLDGYTF.